Sequencing of this T cell receptor beta chain was carried out in a study of PD-1 blockade in classical Hodgkin lymphoma. Repertoires were generated with immunoSEQ multiplex PCR, while TCRdb's copy carries only in-frame clones and drops some. The sample holds 14,000 or so clones, about four fifths seen once. Note on this clone: What it binds is unknown.

Study results and limitations: Reports described newly diagnosed patients as having lower baseline TCR diversity than healthy donors.

Every patient relapsed after autologous stem cell transplantation, and brentuximab vedotin exposure varied. Sequencing was performed on peripheral blood mononuclear cells (PBMCs), taken at baseline. The TCR comes from a human donor with classical Hodgkin lymphoma.

CDR3 coding DNA: TGTGCCAGCAGTGCCGGGACCCCCTACGAGCAGTACTTC. This encodes CASSAGTPYEQYF. The chain combines TRBV28 with TRBJ2-7; D might be TRBD1 or TRBD2, each matching 5 bases. Per the germline V gene, CDR1 is MDHEN and CDR2 is SYDVKM. Trimming removed 5 bases from V and 2 bases from J, with 10 bases in between. This CDR3 has 13 amino acids.